These 21 T cell receptor beta chains share one sample of origin, sequenced in a study of OX40 agonist ivuxolimab in advanced cancers. Assay used: immunoSEQ multiplex PCR; TCRdb lists only in-frame clones, some missing. The table has approximately 100,000 clones, just over 90% seen once. Sequenced here: CD4+ or CD8+ T cells sorted from blood, sampled in a trial of the OX40 agonist ivuxolimab. The receptors stem from an adult with an advanced solid tumor such as melanoma, head and neck, liver or kidney cancer.

The chain uses TRBV28 and TRBJ1-2, with D unclear. This CDR3 is built from 11 residues. The V and J ends lost 5 bases and 8 bases respectively, with 9 bases between them. CDR1 and CDR2 (germline): MDHEN, SYDVKM. Written as DNA, the CDR3 is TGTGCCAGCAGTCCCTCGAGGGGCTACACCTTC. Encoded protein: CASSPSRGYTF.

The chain uses TRBV2 and TRBJ2-5, with 7 bases fitting TRBD1. Trimming took 5 bases from V and 2 from J; bases not matched to a gene: 2. Per germline, CDR1 SNHLY and CDR2 FYNNEI. This CDR3 contains 13 residues. The CDR3 DNA sequence: TGTGCCAGCAGTCCGGGACAGCAAGAGACCCAGTACTTC. This translates into CASSPGQQETQYF.

This chain links TRBV27 with TRBJ1-1; TRBD1 is a possible D gene (5 bases). V lost 4 bases, J lost 3 bases, and 12 bases lay in between. The CDR3 is 14 amino acids. The germline CDR1 and CDR2 sequences are MNHEY and SMNVEV (reference sequence). CDR3 region: CASSWRGIDTEAFF. The CDR3 DNA sequence: TGTGCCAGCAGTTGGAGGGGCATCGACACTGAAGCTTTCTTT.

The chain employs TRBV30 and TRBJ1-6; 7 bases fit TRBD1. The length of the CDR3 is 13 residues. The V gene end was trimmed by 4 bases and the J gene end by 7 bases; junction bases not matched to a gene: 4. The germline V gene encodes CDR1 GTSNPN and CDR2 SVGIG (reference sequence). The CDR3 loop reads CAWNRGSNSPLHF. CDR3 DNA: TGTGCCTGGAACAGGGGATCGAATTCACCCCTCCACTTT.

This clone was picked up one time. The chain is built from TRBV29-1 and TRBJ1-1; the D gene is possibly TRBD1 (5 bases). V gave up 4 bases and J gave up 3 bases, with 12 bases separating them. From germline, CDR1 is SQVTM and CDR2 ANQGSEA. The CDR3 covers 13 residues. The CDR3 nucleotides read TGCAGCGTTGGTTTATCGGGGGACACTGAAGCTTTCTTT. Encoded protein: CSVGLSGDTEAFF.

This chain connects TRBV29-1 to TRBJ2-7; D is ambiguous. With 7 bases removed from V and 4 bases from J, the gap between germline ends came to 14 bases. The CDR3 is made up of 12 amino acids. The germline CDR1 and CDR2 sequences are SQVTM and ANQGSEA. CDR3 residues: CSAGWITYEQYF. Here the CDR3 DNA reads TGCAGCGCCGGGTGGATCACATACGAGCAGTACTTC.

The chain uses TRBV2 and TRBJ2-7, with 7 bases that match TRBD1. Looked up from germline, CDR1 is SNHLY and CDR2 is FYNNEI. V was pared by 7 bases and J by 2 bases, with 8 bases of the junction left unmatched. The CDR3 loop spans 14 amino acids. Here the CDR3 reads CASKRTDRTYEQYF. The CDR3 DNA sequence: TGTGCCAGCAAGAGGACGGACAGGACCTACGAGCAGTACTTC.

The V gene is TRBV10-3, the J gene TRBJ1-4; D gene ambiguous. V lost 3 bases, J lost 0 bases, and 5 bases lay in between. The germline CDR1 and CDR2 sequences are ENHRY and SYGVKD. This CDR3 spans 14 amino acids. The DNA of the CDR3 is TGTGCCATCAGTGACGGGACAACTAATGAAAAACTGTTTTTT. Translating it yields CAISDGTTNEKLFF.

Only a few counts were recorded for this clone. CDR3 sequence (DNA): TGTGCCATCAGTGAAGGTGGAGGTCAGCCCCAGCATTTT. Residues: CAISEGGGQPQHF. This sequence joins TRBV10-3 and TRBJ1-5; D is unresolved. Between the trimmed V and J ends, which lost 3 bases and 6 bases, there was a span of 9 bases. Germline lookup yields CDR1 ENHRY and CDR2 SYGVKD. The CDR3 length is 13 residues.

The gene calls are TRBV11-2 and TRBJ2-7; weak D call: TRBD2 (5 bases). Germline CDR1 and CDR2: SGHAT and FQNNGV. Trimming stripped 4 bases from V and 4 bases from J, with 8 bases between. This CDR3 is built from 12 residues. The CDR3 loop reads CASSSRVYEQYF. For the CDR3, the DNA is TGTGCCAGCAGCTCGAGGGTTTACGAGCAGTACTTC.

In regard to this clone: The junction and the germline gene differ at one end; a read error may be behind it. CDR3 protein: CARSLGSDDNYGYTF. Written as DNA, the CDR3 is TGTGCCAGAAGCTTGGGGTCAGACGATAACTATGGCTACACCTTC. This rearrangement joins TRBV7-9 to TRBJ1-2; no firm D call. The CDR3 has 15 residues. Germline loops: CDR1 SEHNR, CDR2 FQNEAQ (reference sequence).

This chain joins TRBV19 and TRBJ2-5; D unresolved. This CDR3 spans 14 amino acids. Germline V CDR1 and CDR2: LNHDA, SQIVND (reference sequence). Deletions cut 6 bases from V and 1 base from J, with 12 bases between. CDR3 in DNA: TGTGCCAGTAGACCCTCGCGGACCCAAGAGACCCAGTACTTC. This codes for CASRPSRTQETQYF.

The table lists this clone with a count of one. The chain has TRBV6-6 and TRBJ2-5; 8 bases fit TRBD2. The CDR3 covers 14 residues. The V segment lost 6 bases and the J segment 5 bases; nucleotides outside the gene matches: 8. CDR1 MNHNY and CDR2 SVGAGI come from the germline V gene (reference sequence). The CDR3: CASSPGGAQETQYF. CDR3 coding DNA: TGTGCCAGCAGCCCGGGGGGGGCGCAGGAGACCCAGTACTTC.

This chain connects TRBV19 to TRBJ1-2; D may be TRBD1 (5 bases). The CDR3 has 14 residues. CDR1 LNHDA and CDR2 SQIVND come from the germline V gene (reference sequence). V lost 5 bases and J lost 8, with 18 bases in between. CDR3 region: CASSDQGPRMGYTF. CDR3 in DNA: TGTGCCAGTAGTGACCAGGGTCCTCGGATGGGCTACACCTTC.

The rearrangement links TRBV30 to TRBJ2-6, with TRBD2 matching over 10 bases. The CDR3 extends over 18 amino acids. Germline V gives CDR1 GTSNPN, CDR2 SVGIG (reference sequence). The junction had 8 bases not matched to a gene; V was cut back by 1 base and J by 2 bases. The CDR3 spells CAWSDKGLAVPGANVLTF. The CDR3 DNA reads as TGTGCCTGGAGTGACAAAGGACTAGCGGTCCCTGGGGCCAACGTCCTGACTTTC.

The gene calls are TRBV15 and TRBJ2-3; possible D gene TRBD2, 6 bases. The germline CDR1 and CDR2 sequences are LNHNV and YYDKDF (reference sequence). V dropped 1 base and J dropped 0 bases, with 8 bases sitting between them. The CDR3 spans 15 residues. Written as DNA, the CDR3 is TGTGCCACCAGCAGAGGCGGGGCTAGCACAGATACGCAGTATTTT. This sequence encodes CATSRGGASTDTQYF.

V usage is TRBV28 and J usage is TRBJ1-4; TRBD1 is a possible D gene (6 bases). The CDR3 sequence is 15 residues long. Germline values: CDR1 MDHEN, CDR2 SYDVKM. V was trimmed by 1 base and J by 7 bases, leaving 13 bases between them. CDR3 loop: CASSLFLGAREKLFF. CDR3 DNA sequence: TGTGCCAGCAGTTTATTCTTGGGGGCTCGTGAAAAACTGTTTTTT.

The V and J genes are TRBV7-9 and TRBJ1-3; 7 bases are a match to TRBD1. The CDR3 consists of 16 residues. The V gene end was trimmed by 4 bases and the J gene end by 1 base; junction bases not matched to a gene: 7. The germline V gene encodes CDR1 SEHNR and CDR2 FQNEAQ (reference sequence). CDR3 sequence reads: CASSSRTGSSGNTIYF. The CDR3 DNA is TGTGCCAGCAGCTCGAGGACAGGTTCTTCTGGAAACACCATATATTTT.

V and J are TRBV4-1 and TRBJ1-3; a possible D gene is TRBD1 (5 bases). CDR1 and CDR2 from the germline V gene are MGHRA and YSYEKL. The length of the CDR3 is 17 residues. V was shortened by 4 bases and J by 4 bases, with 20 bases between the two germline ends. CDR3: CASSPSPGTSVGNTIYF. In DNA form, the CDR3 reads TGCGCCAGCAGCCCCAGCCCCGGGACTTCGGTAGGAAACACCATATATTTT.

The CDR3 spells CASSLNLYNEQFF. In DNA, the CDR3 is TGTGCCAGCAGCTTGAACCTCTACAATGAGCAGTTCTTC. The rearrangement joins TRBV11-3 to TRBJ2-1; D remains ambiguous. This CDR3 has 13 residues. CDR1 is SGHNT, CDR2 YENEEA, per germline. Trimming pared 3 bases from V and 3 bases from J, leaving 6 bases between.

The chain has TRBV7-2 and TRBJ2-5; D unclear. The V gene lost 5 bases and the J gene lost 7 bases, with 20 bases spanning the gap. Germline assignment: CDR1 SGHTA and CDR2 FQGNSA. CDR3 length equals 15 residues. The CDR3 loop reads CASSQSVLSPGTQYF. Here the CDR3 DNA reads TGTGCCAGCAGCCAGTCCGTACTAAGCCCAGGGACCCAGTACTTC. Complete variable domain (other parts from reference TRBV7-2 and TRBJ2-5): GAGVSQSPSNKVTEKGKDVELRCDPISGHTALYWYRQSLGQGLEFLIYFQGNSAPDKSGLPSDRFSAERTGGSVSTLTIQRTQQEDSAVYLCASSQSVLSPGTQYFGPGTRLLVL.